The 20 T cell receptor beta chains in this list originate from one sample, sequenced in a study of long-term antiretroviral therapy in people with HIV. Researchers ran immunoSEQ v3.0 at survey level. TCRdb's copy holds only in-frame clones and misses some; the assay was immunoSEQ multiplex PCR. The table lists 48,000 or so clones, around four fifths of them singletons, with more than 2.5% in the top ten. This material consisted of unsorted PBMCs, taken 0.8 years after starting antiretroviral therapy. Source of these receptors: a young woman with HIV.

The chain recombines TRBV19 with TRBJ2-1; TRBD2 aligns across 13 bases. Per the germline V gene, CDR1 is LNHDA and CDR2 is SQIVND (reference sequence). Trimming at V came to 4 bases and at J to 5 bases, leaving 11 bases not matched to a gene. The CDR3 is made up of 18 amino acids. The CDR3 spells CASSTPRRTSGRNNEQFF. Here the CDR3 DNA reads TGTGCCAGTAGTACCCCCCGTAGGACTAGCGGGAGAAACAATGAGCAGTTCTTC.

The chain recombines TRBV18 with TRBJ2-1, with unresolved D. Deletions cut 3 bases from V and 4 bases from J, with 10 bases between. There are 14 residues in the CDR3. Germline V lookup: CDR1 KGHSH, CDR2 LQKENI. CDR3 nucleotides: TGTGCCAGCTCACCCGAAGGTGGGTACAATGAGCAGTTCTTC. This sequence encodes CASSPEGGYNEQFF.

The V gene is TRBV6-1, the J gene TRBJ2-3; tentative D call: TRBD1 (5 bases). The length of the CDR3 is 15 residues. The V gene's germline CDR1 is MNHNS and CDR2 SASEGT. Trimming stripped 2 bases from V and 2 bases from J, with 11 bases between. CDR3: CASSEWGRFTDTQYF. CDR3 sequence (DNA): TGTGCCAGCAGTGAATGGGGCCGGTTCACAGATACGCAGTATTTT.

The V gene is TRBV7-2, the J gene TRBJ1-1; D not certain. Trimming removed 5 bases from V and 1 base from J, with 14 bases in between. This CDR3 is 15 amino acids long. Germline CDR1 reads SGHTA; CDR2 reads FQGNSA. CDR3 sequence: CASSVSEWGNTEAFF. CDR3 bases: TGTGCCAGCAGCGTATCAGAGTGGGGGAACACTGAAGCTTTCTTT.

The genes are TRBV27 and TRBJ2-5; D not resolved. The DNA end favors TRBJ2-7, so the J call may be wrong. The CDR3 length is 14 residues. Germline CDR1 reads MNHEY; CDR2 reads SMNVEV (reference sequence). In DNA form, the CDR3 reads TGTGCCAGCAGTTTATCGGGCAGCTCCTACGAGCAGTACTTC. It translates to CASSLSGSSYEQYF.

J is TRBJ2-5 and V is TRBV6-6, with TRBD2 as a possible D gene (7 bases). Germline CDR1 is MNHNY and CDR2 is SVGAGI (reference sequence). The V gene lost 4 bases and the J gene lost 2 bases, with 11 bases spanning the gap. The CDR3 consists of 14 residues. The CDR3 region is CASSSGGRQETQYF. In DNA form, the CDR3 reads TGTGCCAGCAGTTCGGGGGGCCGTCAAGAGACCCAGTACTTC.

This chain connects TRBV5-1 to TRBJ2-5, with a tentative D call TRBD1 (5 bases). The V end lost 0 bases, the J end lost 5 bases, and 14 bases lay between the germline ends. The CDR3 extends over 15 amino acids. CDR1 SGHRS and CDR2 YFSETQ come from the germline V gene. CDR3 protein: CASSLGRQGRETQYF. In DNA, the CDR3 is TGCGCCAGCAGCTTGGGTCGTCAGGGTCGTGAGACCCAGTACTTC.

V gene TRBV9 combines with J gene TRBJ2-6; D uncertain. This CDR3 has 17 amino acids. The V end lost 5 bases, the J end lost 0 bases, and 15 bases lay between the germline ends. Germline CDR1 reads SGDLS; CDR2 reads YYNGEE. CDR3 in amino acids: CASRPSDGISGANVLTF. The CDR3 nucleotides read TGTGCCAGCAGACCTTCGGATGGGATCTCTGGGGCCAACGTCCTGACTTTC.

The V gene is TRBV19, the J gene TRBJ2-7; TRBD1 aligns across 10 bases. Germline lookup yields CDR1 LNHDA and CDR2 SQIVND (reference sequence). Trimming at V came to 6 bases and at J to 7 bases, leaving 9 bases not matched to a gene. The CDR3 totals 14 residues. CDR3 in DNA: TGTGCCAGTAGGATGACAGGGGGCTCTAGGGAGCAGTACTTC. The encoded protein is CASRMTGGSREQYF.

A few counts support this clone. V and J are TRBV27 and TRBJ2-1; tentatively, D is TRBD2 (6 bases). Germline CDR1 is MNHEY and CDR2 is SMNVEV (reference sequence). This CDR3 comprises 17 residues. V lost 1 base, J lost 8 bases, and 21 bases lay in between. The CDR3 DNA is TGTGCCAGCAGTTTATGGGTCGGAGGGCCCGCGGTCCATGAGCAGTTCTTC. Its translation is CASSLWVGGPAVHEQFF.

The V and J genes are TRBV2 and TRBJ1-5, with TRBD1 identical over 7 bases. Per the germline V gene, CDR1 is SNHLY and CDR2 is FYNNEI. Trimming at V came to 6 bases and at J to 6 bases, leaving 11 bases not matched to a gene. The CDR3 spans 15 residues. CDR3 nucleotide sequence: TGTGCCAGCAGCCGATGGAGGGGGCTTAGTCAGCCCCAGCATTTT. This translates into CASSRWRGLSQPQHF. Drawing the rest from reference TRBV2 and TRBJ1-5, the complete variable domain is EPEVTQTPSHQVTQMGQEVILRCVPISNHLYFYWYRQILGQKVEFLVSFYNNEISEKSEIFDDQFSVERPDGSNFTLKIRSTKLEDSAMYFCASSRWRGLSQPQHFGDGTRLSIL.

This clone was found a few times. The chain joins TRBV7-9 to TRBJ2-7; D unclear. Germline V CDR1 and CDR2: SEHNR, FQNEAQ (reference sequence). The CDR3 extends over 12 amino acids. Trimming shortened V by 6 bases and J by 2 bases, and 8 bases separated the two germline ends. In nucleotides, the CDR3 is TGTGCCAGCAGTTCCGGCCCCTACGAGCAGTACTTC. This codes for CASSSGPYEQYF.

In DNA form, the CDR3 reads TGTGCCAGCAGCCCGCCCGGGACAGGAGCTAACTATGGCTACACCTTC. Its translation: CASSPPGTGANYGYTF. The chain joins TRBV5-4 to TRBJ1-2; 8 bases are shared with TRBD1. This CDR3 spans 16 amino acids. Germline V lookup: CDR1 SGHNT, CDR2 YYREEE (reference sequence). Trimming cost V 4 bases and J 0 bases; bases outside gene matches: 8.

The chain uses TRBV27 and TRBJ2-7; 11 nucleotides match TRBD1. CDR1 and CDR2 (germline): MNHEY, SMNVEV (reference sequence). V gave up 5 bases and J gave up 3 bases; unmatched junction bases: 3. The CDR3 covers 14 residues. The CDR3: CASSPGQGVYEQYF. The CDR3 DNA sequence: TGTGCCAGCAGTCCGGGACAGGGGGTCTACGAGCAGTACTTC.

The V and J genes are TRBV19 and TRBJ1-2; D perhaps matches TRBD1 (5 bases). The CDR3 is 14 residues long. Trimming left V 2 bases short and J 4 bases short, with 11 bases between. The germline CDR1 and CDR2 sequences are LNHDA and SQIVND (reference sequence). This CDR3 is CASSIRGSSYGYTF. CDR3 nucleotide sequence: TGTGCCAGTAGTATAAGGGGCTCGAGCTATGGCTACACCTTC. Complete variable domain (other parts from reference TRBV19 and TRBJ1-2): DGGITQSPKYLFRKEGQNVTLSCEQNLNHDAMYWYRQDPGQGLRLIYYSQIVNDFQKGDIAEGYSVSREKKESFPLTVTSAQKNPTAFYLCASSIRGSSYGYTFGSGTRLTVV.

This chain joins TRBV6-5 and TRBJ2-7, with D hard to call. This CDR3 contains 13 residues. Germline CDR1 MNHEY, CDR2 SVGAGI. Between the trimmed V and J ends, which lost 0 bases and 2 bases, there was a span of 5 bases. Here the CDR3 reads CASSYSTAYEQYF. The CDR3 region has the DNA TGTGCCAGCAGTTACTCTACAGCCTACGAGCAGTACTTC.

This rearrangement joins TRBV7-9 to TRBJ2-7; 7 bases are a match to TRBD1. Germline CDR1 reads SEHNR; CDR2 reads FQNEAQ (reference sequence). V shed 4 bases, J shed 3 bases, and the junction held 6 bases outside the gene matches. This CDR3 has 14 amino acids. CDR3 coding DNA: TGTGCCAGCAGCTCACCCGGGACAGACTACGAGCAGTACTTC. This translates into CASSSPGTDYEQYF.

The chain has TRBV7-9 and TRBJ1-3; D might be TRBD1 (6 bases). From germline, CDR1 is SEHNR and CDR2 FQNEAQ (reference sequence). V lost 1 base and J lost 2, with 12 bases in between. This CDR3 contains 16 residues. The CDR3 sequence: CASSLDTGTPGNTIYF. The CDR3 coding sequence is TGTGCCAGCAGCTTAGATACAGGGACGCCTGGAAACACCATATATTTT.

CDR3 residues: CATSRVKQYQETQYF. CDR3 DNA sequence: TGTGCCACCAGCAGAGTAAAACAGTACCAAGAGACCCAGTACTTC. This chain links TRBV15 with TRBJ2-5, with D unclear. Trimming stripped 1 base from V and 0 bases from J, with 9 bases between. The CDR3 is 15 residues long. Germline-derived CDR1 and CDR2 are LNHNV and YYDKDF (reference sequence).

The CDR3 protein is CASSSGSYEQYF. The CDR3 nucleotides are TGTGCCAGTAGTTCCGGGAGCTACGAGCAGTACTTC. The chain carries TRBV19 and TRBJ2-7; a weak D match, TRBD2 (6 bases). There are 12 residues in the CDR3. Trimming took off 5 bases at V and 3 bases at J, with 8 bases between the two ends. Germline CDR1 LNHDA, CDR2 SQIVND (reference sequence).